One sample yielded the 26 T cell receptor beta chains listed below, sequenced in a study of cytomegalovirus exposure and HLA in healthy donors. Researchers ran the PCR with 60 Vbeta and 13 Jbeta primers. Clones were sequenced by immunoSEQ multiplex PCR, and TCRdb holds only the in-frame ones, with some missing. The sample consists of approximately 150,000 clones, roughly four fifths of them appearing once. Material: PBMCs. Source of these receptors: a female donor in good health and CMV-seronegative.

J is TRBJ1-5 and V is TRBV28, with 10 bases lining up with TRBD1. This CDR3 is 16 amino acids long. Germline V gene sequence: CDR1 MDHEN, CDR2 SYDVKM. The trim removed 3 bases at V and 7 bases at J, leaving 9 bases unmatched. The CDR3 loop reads CASSFGVGQGSQPQHF. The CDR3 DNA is TGTGCCAGCAGTTTCGGGGTGGGACAGGGGTCGCAGCCCCAGCATTTT.

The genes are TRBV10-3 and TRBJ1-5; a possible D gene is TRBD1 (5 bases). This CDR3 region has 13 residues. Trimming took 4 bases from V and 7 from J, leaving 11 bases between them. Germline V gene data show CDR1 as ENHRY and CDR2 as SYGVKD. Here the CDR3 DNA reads TGTGCCATCAGTGGGGGCAGGGAACAGCCCCAGCATTTT. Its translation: CAISGGREQPQHF.

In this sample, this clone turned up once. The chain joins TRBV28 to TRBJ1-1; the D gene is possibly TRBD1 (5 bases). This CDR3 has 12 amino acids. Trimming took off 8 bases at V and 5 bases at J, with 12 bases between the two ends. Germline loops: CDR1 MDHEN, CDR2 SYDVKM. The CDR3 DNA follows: TGTGCCAGCGGGACTCAGTGGACTGAAGCTTTCTTT. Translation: CASGTQWTEAFF.

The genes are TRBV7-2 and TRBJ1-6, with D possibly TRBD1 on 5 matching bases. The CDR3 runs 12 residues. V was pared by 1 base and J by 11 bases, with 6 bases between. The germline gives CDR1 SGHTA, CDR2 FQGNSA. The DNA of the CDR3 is TGTGCCAGCAGCTTAGAGGGGACACCCCTCCACTTT. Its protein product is CASSLEGTPLHF.

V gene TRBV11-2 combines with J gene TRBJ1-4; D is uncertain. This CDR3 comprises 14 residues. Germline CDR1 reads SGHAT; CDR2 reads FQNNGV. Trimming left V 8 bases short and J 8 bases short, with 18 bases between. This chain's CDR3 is CASRSNLDGEKLFF. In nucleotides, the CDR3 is TGTGCCAGCCGGAGTAACCTTGACGGGGAAAAACTGTTTTTT.

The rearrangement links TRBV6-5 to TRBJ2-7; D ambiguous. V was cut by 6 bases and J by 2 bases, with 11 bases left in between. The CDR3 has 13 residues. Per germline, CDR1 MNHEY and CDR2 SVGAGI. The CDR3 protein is CASRTVSTYEQYF. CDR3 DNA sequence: TGTGCCAGCAGAACAGTCTCTACCTACGAGCAGTACTTC.

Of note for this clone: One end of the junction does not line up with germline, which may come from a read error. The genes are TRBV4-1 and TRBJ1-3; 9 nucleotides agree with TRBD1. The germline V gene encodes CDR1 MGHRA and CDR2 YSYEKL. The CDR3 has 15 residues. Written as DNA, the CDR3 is TGCGCCAACAGCCTCAACGGACAGGGGAAGGACACCATATATTTT. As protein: CANSLNGQGKDTIYF.

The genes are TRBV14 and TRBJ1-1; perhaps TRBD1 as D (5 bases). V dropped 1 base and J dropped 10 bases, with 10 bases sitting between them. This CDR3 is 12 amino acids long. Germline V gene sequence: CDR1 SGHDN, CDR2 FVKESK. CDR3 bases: TGTGCCAGCAGCCAAGGGACATTGAGAGCTTTCTTT. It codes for CASSQGTLRAFF.

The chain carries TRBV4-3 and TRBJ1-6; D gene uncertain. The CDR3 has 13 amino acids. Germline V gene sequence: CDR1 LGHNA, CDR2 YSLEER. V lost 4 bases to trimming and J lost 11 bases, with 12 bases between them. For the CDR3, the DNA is TGCGCCAGCAGCCCTAGGCTTTGGGCACCCCTCCACTTT. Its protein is CASSPRLWAPLHF.

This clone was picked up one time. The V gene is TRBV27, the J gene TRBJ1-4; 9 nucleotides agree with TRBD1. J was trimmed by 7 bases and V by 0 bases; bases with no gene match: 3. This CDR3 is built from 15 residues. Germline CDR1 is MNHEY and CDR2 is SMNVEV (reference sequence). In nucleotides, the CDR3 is TGTGCCAGCAGTTTATCCGGGACAGGGCTTGAAAAACTGTTTTTT. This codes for CASSLSGTGLEKLFF. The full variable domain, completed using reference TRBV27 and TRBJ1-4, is EAQVTQNPRYLITVTGKKLTVTCSQNMNHEYMSWYRQDPGLGLRQIYYSMNVEVTDKGDVPEGYKVSRKEKRNFPLILESPSPNQTSLYFCASSLSGTGLEKLFFGSGTQLSVL.

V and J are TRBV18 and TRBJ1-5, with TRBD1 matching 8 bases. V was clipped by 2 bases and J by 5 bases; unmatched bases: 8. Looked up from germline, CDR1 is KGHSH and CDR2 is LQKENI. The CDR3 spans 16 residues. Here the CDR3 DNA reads TGTGCCAGCTCACCAGGGCCCGGGACAGGATATCAGCCCCAGCATTTT. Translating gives CASSPGPGTGYQPQHF.

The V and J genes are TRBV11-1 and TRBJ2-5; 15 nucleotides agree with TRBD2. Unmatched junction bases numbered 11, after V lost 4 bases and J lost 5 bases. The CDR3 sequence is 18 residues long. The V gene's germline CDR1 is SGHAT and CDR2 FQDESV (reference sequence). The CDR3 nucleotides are TGTGCCAGCAGCTCCTCCCTCCCAGGACTAGCGGGAGGGGAGACCCAGTACTTC. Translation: CASSSSLPGLAGGETQYF.

This CDR3 is CASSIDPDRGGTEAFF. In nucleotides, the CDR3 is TGTGCCAGTAGTATAGATCCGGACAGGGGGGGCACTGAAGCTTTCTTT. V usage is TRBV19 and J usage is TRBJ1-1, with TRBD1 matching over 10 bases. Losses at the gene ends were 0 bases for V and 4 bases for J; bases not matched to a gene: 5. Germline-derived CDR1 and CDR2 are LNHDA and SQIVND (reference sequence). This CDR3 has 16 amino acids.

CDR3 DNA sequence: TGCGCCAGCAGCCAAGGAGCCTGGGGGGACAATCAGCCCCAGCATTTT. Its translation is CASSQGAWGDNQPQHF. J is TRBJ1-5 and V is TRBV4-1; D may be TRBD1 (5 bases). The germline V gene encodes CDR1 MGHRA and CDR2 YSYEKL. The ends were cut back, 1 base at V and 3 bases at J, with 13 bases in the middle. CDR3 length: 16 residues.

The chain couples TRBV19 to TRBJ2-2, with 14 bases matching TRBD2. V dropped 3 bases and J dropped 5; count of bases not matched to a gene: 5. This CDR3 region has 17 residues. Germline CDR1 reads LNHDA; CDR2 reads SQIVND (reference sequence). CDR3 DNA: TGTGCCAGTAGTATCGGGACTAGCGGGAGTTGGACCGGGGAGCTGTTTTTT. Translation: CASSIGTSGSWTGELFF.

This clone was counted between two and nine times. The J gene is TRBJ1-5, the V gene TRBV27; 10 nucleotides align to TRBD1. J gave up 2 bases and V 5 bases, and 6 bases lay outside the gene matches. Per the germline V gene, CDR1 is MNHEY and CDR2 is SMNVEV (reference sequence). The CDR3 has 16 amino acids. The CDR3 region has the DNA TGTGCCAGCAGTCCACTTGGGACAGGGGGCAATCAGCCCCAGCATTTT. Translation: CASSPLGTGGNQPQHF.

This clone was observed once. CDR3 protein: CASSGLSGGQVSNQPQHF. The CDR3 nucleotides are TGTGCCAGCAGCGGACTTTCCGGCGGACAGGTGAGCAATCAGCCCCAGCATTTT. The rearrangement uses TRBV9 and TRBJ1-5, with 7 bases identical to TRBD1. The length of the CDR3 is 18 residues. CDR1 SGDLS and CDR2 YYNGEE come from the germline V gene. After removal of 3 bases from V and 1 base from J, the junction contained 13 bases not matched to a gene.

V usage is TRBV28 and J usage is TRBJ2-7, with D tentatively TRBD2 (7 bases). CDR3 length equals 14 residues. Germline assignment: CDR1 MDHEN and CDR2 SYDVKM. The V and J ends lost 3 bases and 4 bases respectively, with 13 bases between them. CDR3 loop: CASSFVGGAYEQYF. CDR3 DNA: TGTGCCAGCAGTTTTGTGGGGGGGGCTTACGAGCAGTACTTC.

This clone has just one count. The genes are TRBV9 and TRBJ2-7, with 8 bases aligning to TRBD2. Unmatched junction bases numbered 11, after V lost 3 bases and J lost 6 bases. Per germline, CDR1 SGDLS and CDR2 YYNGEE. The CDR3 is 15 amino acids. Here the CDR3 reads CASSARTASGGEQYF. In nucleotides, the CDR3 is TGTGCCAGCAGCGCCCGGACGGCCAGCGGGGGCGAGCAGTACTTC.

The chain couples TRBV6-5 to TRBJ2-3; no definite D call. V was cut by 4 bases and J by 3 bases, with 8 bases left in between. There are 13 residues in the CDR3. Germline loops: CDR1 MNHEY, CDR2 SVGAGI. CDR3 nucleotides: TGTGCCAGCAGTTTCAGATTGACAGATACGCAGTATTTT. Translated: CASSFRLTDTQYF.

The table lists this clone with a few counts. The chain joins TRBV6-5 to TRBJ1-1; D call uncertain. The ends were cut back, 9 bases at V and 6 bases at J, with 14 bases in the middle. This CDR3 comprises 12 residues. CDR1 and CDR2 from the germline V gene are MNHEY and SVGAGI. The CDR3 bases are TGTGCCAGTCGTCGGGCGGGCGCTGAAGCTTTCTTT. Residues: CASRRAGAEAFF.

The DNA for the CDR3 is TGTGCCACCGACAGGGGACGGCTGAACACCGGGGAGCTGTTTTTT. Its translation is CATDRGRLNTGELFF. This chain uses TRBV19 with TRBJ2-2, with 8 bases lining up with TRBD1. CDR1 is LNHDA and CDR2 is SQIVND in the germline V gene (reference sequence). The V and J ends lost 10 bases and 1 base, in that order; junction bases with no gene match: 8. The CDR3 is made up of 15 amino acids. Drawing the rest from reference TRBV19 and TRBJ2-2, the complete variable domain is DGGITQSPKYLFRKEGQNVTLSCEQNLNHDAMYWYRQDPGQGLRLIYYSQIVNDFQKGDIAEGYSVSREKKESFPLTVTSAQKNPTAFYLCATDRGRLNTGELFFGEGSRLTVL.

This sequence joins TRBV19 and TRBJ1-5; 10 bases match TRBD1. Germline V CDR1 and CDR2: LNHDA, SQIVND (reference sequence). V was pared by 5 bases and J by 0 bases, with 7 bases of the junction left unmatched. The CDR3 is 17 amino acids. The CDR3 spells CASSLGTGDYSNQPQHF. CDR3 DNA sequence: TGTGCCAGTAGTCTCGGGACAGGGGATTATAGCAATCAGCCCCAGCATTTT.

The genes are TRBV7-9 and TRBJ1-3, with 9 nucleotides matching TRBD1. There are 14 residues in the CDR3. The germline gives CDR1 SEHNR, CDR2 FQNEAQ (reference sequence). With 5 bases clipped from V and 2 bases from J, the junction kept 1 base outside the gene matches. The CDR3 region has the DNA TGTGCCAGCAGCAGACAGGGGGCTGGAAACACCATATATTTT. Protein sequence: CASSRQGAGNTIYF.

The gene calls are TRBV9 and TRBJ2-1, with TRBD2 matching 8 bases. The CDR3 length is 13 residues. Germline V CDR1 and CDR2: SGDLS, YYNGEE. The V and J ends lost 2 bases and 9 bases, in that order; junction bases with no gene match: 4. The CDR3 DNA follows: TGTGCCAGCAGCGTCGGGGGGGCGGGTGAGCAGTTCTTC. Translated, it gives CASSVGGAGEQFF.

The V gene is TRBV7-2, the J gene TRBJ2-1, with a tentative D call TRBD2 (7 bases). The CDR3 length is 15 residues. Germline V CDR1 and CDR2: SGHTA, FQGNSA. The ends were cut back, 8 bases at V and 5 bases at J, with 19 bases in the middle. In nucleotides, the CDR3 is TGTGCCAGCCGGACTGCGGGGGCCCGACACAATGAGCAGTTCTTC. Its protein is CASRTAGARHNEQFF.